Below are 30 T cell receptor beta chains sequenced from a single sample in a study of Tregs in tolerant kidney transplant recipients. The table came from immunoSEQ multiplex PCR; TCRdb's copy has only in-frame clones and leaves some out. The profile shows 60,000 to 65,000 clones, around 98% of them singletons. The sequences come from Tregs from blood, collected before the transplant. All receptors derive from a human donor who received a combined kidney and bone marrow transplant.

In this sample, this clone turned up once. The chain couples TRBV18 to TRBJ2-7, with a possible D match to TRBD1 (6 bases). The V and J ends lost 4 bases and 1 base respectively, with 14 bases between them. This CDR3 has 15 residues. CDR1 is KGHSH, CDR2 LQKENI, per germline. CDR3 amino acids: CASSRTGTSSYEQYF. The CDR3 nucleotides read TGTGCCAGCTCACGAACAGGGACCTCTTCCTACGAGCAGTACTTC.

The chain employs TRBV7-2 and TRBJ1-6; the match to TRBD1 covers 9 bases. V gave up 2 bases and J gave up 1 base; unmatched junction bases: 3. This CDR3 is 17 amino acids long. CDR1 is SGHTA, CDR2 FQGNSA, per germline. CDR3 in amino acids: CASSLSGTGSYNSPLHF. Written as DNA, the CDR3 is TGTGCCAGCAGCTTATCCGGGACAGGGTCCTATAATTCACCCCTCCACTTT.

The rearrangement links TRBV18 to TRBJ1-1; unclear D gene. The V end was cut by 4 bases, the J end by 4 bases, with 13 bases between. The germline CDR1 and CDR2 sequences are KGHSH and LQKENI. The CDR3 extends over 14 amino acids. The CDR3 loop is CASSRSGVGTEAFF. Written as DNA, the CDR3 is TGTGCCAGCTCACGAAGTGGAGTCGGCACTGAAGCTTTCTTT.

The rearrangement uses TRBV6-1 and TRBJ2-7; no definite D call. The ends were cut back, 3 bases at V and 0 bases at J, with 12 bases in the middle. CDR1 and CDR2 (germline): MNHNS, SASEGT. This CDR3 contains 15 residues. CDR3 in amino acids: CASSDPTWSSYEQYF. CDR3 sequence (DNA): TGTGCCAGCAGTGATCCCACATGGAGCTCCTACGAGCAGTACTTC.

The CDR3 region is CASSLSSGGTYEQYF. For the CDR3, the DNA is TGTGCCAGCAGCTTGAGTAGCGGGGGGACCTACGAGCAGTACTTC. The genes are TRBV11-3 and TRBJ2-7; 10 positions match TRBD2. The CDR3 totals 15 residues. The V gene's germline CDR1 is SGHNT and CDR2 YENEEA. After removal of 3 bases from V and 2 bases from J, the junction contained 4 bases not matched to a gene.

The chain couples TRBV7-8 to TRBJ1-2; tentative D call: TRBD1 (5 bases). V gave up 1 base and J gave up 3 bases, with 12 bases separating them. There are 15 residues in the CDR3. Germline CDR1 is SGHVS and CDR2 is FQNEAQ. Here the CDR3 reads CASSLGGEGDYGYTF. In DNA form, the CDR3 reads TGTGCCAGCAGCTTAGGGGGGGAGGGAGACTATGGCTACACCTTC.

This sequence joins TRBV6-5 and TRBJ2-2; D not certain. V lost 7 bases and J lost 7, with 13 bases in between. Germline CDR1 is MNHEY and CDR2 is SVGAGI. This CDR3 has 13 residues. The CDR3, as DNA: TGTGCCAGCACCCTCCGCGGCGGCGGGGAGCTGTTTTTT. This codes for CASTLRGGGELFF.

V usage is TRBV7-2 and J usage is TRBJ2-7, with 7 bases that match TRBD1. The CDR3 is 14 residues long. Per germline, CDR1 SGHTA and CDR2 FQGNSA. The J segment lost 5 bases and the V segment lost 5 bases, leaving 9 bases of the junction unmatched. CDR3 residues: CASSPQRGRNEQYF. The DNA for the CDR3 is TGTGCCAGCAGCCCCCAAAGGGGGCGCAACGAGCAGTACTTC.

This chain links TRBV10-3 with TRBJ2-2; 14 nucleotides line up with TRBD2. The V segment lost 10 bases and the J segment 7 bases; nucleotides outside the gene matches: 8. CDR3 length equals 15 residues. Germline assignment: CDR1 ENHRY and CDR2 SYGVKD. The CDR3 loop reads CATTGTSGSYGELFF. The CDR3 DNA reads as TGTGCCACCACCGGGACTAGCGGGAGCTACGGGGAGCTGTTTTTT.

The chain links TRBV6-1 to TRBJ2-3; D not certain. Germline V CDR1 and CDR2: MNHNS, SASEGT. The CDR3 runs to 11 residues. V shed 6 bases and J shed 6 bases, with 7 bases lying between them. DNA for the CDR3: TGTGCCAGCAGGGTACGGGATACGCAGTATTTT. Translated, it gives CASRVRDTQYF.

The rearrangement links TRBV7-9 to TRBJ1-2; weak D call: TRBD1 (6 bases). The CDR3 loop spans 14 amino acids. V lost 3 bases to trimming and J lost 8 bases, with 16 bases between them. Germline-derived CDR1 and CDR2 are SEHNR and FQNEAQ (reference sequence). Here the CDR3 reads CASSLPVGARGYTF. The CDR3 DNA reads TGTGCCAGCAGCTTGCCTGTGGGGGCGAGAGGCTACACCTTC.

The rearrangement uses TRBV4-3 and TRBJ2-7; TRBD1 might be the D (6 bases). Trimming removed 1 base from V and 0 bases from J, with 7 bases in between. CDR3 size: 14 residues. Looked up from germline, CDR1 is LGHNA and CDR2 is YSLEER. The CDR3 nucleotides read TGCGCCAGCAGCCAAGGGACAGTCTCCTACGAGCAGTACTTC. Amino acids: CASSQGTVSYEQYF.

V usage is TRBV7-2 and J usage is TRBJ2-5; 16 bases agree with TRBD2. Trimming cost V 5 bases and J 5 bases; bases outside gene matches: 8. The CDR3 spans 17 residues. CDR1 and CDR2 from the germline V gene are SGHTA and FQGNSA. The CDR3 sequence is CASSPGTSGGAWETQYF. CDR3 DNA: TGTGCCAGCAGCCCTGGGACTAGCGGGGGGGCCTGGGAGACCCAGTACTTC. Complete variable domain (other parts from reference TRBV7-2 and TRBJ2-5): GAGVSQSPSNKVTEKGKDVELRCDPISGHTALYWYRQSLGQGLEFLIYFQGNSAPDKSGLPSDRFSAERTGGSVSTLTIQRTQQEDSAVYLCASSPGTSGGAWETQYFGPGTRLLVL.

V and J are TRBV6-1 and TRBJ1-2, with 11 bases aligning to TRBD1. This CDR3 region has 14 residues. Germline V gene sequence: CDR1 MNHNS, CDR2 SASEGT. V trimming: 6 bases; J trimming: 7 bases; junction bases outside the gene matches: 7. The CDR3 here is CASRAGQGALGYTF. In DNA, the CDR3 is TGTGCCAGCAGAGCCGGACAGGGGGCGCTTGGCTACACCTTC.

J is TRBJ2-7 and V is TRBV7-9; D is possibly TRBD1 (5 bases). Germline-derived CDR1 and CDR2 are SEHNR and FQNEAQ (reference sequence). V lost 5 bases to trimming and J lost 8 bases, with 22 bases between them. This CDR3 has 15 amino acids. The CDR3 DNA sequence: TGTGCCAGCAGCGGGGCGGAGCGCACTACCGCCAAGCAGTACTTC. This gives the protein CASSGAERTTAKQYF.

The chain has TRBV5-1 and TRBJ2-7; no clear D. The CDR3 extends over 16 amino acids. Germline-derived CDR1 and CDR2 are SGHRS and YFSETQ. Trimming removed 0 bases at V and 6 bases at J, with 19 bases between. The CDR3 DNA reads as TGCGCCAGCAGCTTGGGAAACCTAGTTGCAGCCGCCGAGCAGTACTTC. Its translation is CASSLGNLVAAAEQYF.

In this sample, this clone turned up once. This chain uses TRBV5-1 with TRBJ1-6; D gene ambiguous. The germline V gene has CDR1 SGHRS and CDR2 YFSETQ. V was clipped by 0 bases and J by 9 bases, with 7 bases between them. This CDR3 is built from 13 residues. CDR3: CASSLAAASPLHF. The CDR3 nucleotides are TGCGCCAGCAGCTTGGCCGCGGCTTCACCCCTCCACTTT.

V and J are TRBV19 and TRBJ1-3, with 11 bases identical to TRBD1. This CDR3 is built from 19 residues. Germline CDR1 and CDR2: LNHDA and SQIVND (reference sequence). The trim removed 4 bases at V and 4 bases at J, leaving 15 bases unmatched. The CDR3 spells CASSTGTGGLTVRGNTIYF. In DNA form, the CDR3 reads TGTGCCAGTAGTACCGGGACAGGGGGTCTAACAGTGAGAGGAAACACCATATATTTT.

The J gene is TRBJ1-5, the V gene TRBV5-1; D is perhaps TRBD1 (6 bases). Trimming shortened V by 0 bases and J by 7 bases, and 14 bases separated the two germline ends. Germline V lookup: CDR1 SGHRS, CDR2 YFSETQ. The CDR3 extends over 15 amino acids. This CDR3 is CASSLAGVTGQPQHF. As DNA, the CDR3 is TGCGCCAGCAGCTTGGCAGGGGTTACGGGGCAGCCCCAGCATTTT.

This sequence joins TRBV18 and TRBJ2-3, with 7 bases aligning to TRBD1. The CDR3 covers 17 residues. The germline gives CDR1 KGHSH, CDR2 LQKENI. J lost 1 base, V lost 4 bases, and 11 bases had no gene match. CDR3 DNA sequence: TGTGCCAGCTCACAGGGGCCGGCAGGGGGTGGCACAGATACGCAGTATTTT. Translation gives CASSQGPAGGGTDTQYF. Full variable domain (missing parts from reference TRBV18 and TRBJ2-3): NAGVMQNPRHLVRRRGQEARLRCSPMKGHSHVYWYRQLPEEGLKFMVYLQKENIIDESGMPKERFSAEFPKEGPSILRIQQVVRGDSAAYFCASSQGPAGGGTDTQYFGPGTRLTVL.

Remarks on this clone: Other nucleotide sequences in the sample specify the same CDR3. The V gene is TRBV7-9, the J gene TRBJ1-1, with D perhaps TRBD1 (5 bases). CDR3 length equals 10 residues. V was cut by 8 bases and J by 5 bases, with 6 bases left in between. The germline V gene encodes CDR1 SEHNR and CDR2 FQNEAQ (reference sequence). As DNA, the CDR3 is TGTGCCAGCGGGGGGACTGAAGCTTTCTTT. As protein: CASGGTEAFF.

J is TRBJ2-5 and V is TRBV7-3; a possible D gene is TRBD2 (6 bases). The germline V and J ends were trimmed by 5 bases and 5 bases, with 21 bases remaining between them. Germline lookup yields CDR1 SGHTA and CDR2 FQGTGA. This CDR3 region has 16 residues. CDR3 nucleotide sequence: TGTGCCAGCAGCCAAACGGGTTGGGGACTGGGGGAGACCCAGTACTTC. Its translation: CASSQTGWGLGETQYF.

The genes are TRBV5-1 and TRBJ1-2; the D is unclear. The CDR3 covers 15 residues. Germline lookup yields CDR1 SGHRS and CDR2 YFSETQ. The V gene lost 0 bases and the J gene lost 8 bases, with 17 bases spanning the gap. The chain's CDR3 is CASSLAAPAEAGYTF. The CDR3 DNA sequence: TGCGCCAGCAGCTTGGCGGCGCCGGCGGAGGCGGGCTACACCTTC.

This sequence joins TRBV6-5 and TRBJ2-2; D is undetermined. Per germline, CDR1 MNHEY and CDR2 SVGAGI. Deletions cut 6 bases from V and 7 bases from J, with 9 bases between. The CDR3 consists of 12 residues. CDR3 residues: CASRTSGGELFF. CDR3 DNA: TGTGCCAGCAGAACGTCAGGCGGGGAGCTGTTTTTT.

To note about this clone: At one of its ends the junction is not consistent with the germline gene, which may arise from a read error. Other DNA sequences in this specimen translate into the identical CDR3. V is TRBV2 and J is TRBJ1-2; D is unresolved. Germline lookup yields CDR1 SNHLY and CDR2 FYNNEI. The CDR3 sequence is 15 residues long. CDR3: CASSEDLVRYYGYTF. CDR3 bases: TGCGCCAGCAGTGAAGATCTAGTACGGTACTATGGCTACACCTTC.

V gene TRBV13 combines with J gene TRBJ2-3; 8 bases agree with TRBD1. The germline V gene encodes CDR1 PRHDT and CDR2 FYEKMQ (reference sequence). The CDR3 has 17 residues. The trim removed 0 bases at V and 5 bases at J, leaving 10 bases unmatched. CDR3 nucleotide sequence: TGTGCCAGCAGCTTAGGCAGGGCAGGGGGCTCGGTAGATACGCAGTATTTT. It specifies CASSLGRAGGSVDTQYF.

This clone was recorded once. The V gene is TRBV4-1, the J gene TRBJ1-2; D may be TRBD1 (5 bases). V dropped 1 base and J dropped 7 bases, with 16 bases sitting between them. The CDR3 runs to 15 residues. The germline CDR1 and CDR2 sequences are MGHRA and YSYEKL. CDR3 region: CASSQVQAGFGGYTF. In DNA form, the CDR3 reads TGCGCCAGCAGCCAAGTTCAGGCAGGGTTTGGTGGCTACACCTTC.

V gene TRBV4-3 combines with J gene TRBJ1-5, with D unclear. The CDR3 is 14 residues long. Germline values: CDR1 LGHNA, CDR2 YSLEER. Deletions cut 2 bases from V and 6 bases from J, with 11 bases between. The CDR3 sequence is CASSQTPTGQPQHF. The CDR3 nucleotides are TGCGCCAGCAGCCAAACACCAACGGGTCAGCCCCAGCATTTT.

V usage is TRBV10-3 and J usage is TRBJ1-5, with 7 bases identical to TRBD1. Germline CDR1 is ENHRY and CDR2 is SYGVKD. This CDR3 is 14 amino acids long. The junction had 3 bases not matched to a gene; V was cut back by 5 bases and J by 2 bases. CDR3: CAISPDRGNQPQHF. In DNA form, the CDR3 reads TGTGCCATCAGTCCCGACAGGGGCAATCAGCCCCAGCATTTT.

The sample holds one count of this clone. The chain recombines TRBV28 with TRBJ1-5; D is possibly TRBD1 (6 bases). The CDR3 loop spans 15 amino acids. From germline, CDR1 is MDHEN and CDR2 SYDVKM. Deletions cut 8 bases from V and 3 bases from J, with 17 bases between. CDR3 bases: TGTGCCAGCTGGCGCGCAGGGGAAAACAATCAGCCCCAGCATTTT. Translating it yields CASWRAGENNQPQHF.